This T cell receptor beta chain was identified in a study of T cell responses to AZD1222 COVID-19 vaccine. Libraries were prepared by immunoSEQ multiplex PCR; TCRdb keeps only in-frame clonotypes and omits some of them. This sample carries tens of thousands of clones, approximately 89% of them seen once, and the ten largest clones take about 2%. General study points: Nearly half of unique spike-specific TCRs reportedly avoided B.1.351 and B.1.1.7 mutated regions.

Germline loops: CDR1 LGHDT, CDR2 YNNKEL (reference sequence). This CDR3 comprises 14 residues. With 4 bases removed from V and 8 bases from J, the gap between germline ends came to 14 bases. In the case of this clone: Its target is not known.

The V call is TRBV3-1 (or the pseudogene TRBV3-2), the J call TRBJ1-4, with D possibly TRBD1 on 6 matching bases. This material consisted of peripheral blood, taken on day 0 of AZD1222 vaccination. This receptor was obtained from an adult in good health. The CDR3 DNA sequence: TGTGCCAGCAGCCGCAAGGGGGGAGAGGAAAAACTGTTTTTT. This codes for CASSRKGGEEKLFF.